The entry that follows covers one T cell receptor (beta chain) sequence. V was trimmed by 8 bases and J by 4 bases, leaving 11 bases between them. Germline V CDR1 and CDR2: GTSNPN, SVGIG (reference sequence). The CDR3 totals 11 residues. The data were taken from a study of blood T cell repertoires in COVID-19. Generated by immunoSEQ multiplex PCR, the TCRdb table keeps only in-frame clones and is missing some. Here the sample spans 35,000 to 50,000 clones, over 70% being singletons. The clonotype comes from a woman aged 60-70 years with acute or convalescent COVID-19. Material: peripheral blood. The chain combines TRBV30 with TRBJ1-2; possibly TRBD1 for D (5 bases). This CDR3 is CARRDFYGYTF. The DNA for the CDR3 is TGTGCCCGAAGGGACTTCTATGGCTACACCTTC.